One sample yielded the 27 T cell receptor beta chains listed below, sequenced in a study of OX40 agonist ivuxolimab in advanced cancers. The protocol was immunoSEQ multiplex PCR, while the TCRdb copy is restricted to in-frame clones and leaves out a portion. Seen here are tens of thousands of clones, about 85% observed once, and the top ten hold less than 4.5%. The source was CD4+ or CD8+ T cells sorted from blood, collected in a trial of the OX40 agonist ivuxolimab. Receptors were obtained from an adult with an advanced solid tumor such as melanoma, head and neck, liver or kidney cancer.

This chain uses TRBV5-8 with TRBJ1-2, with D perhaps TRBD1 (5 bases). The CDR3 extends over 15 amino acids. Germline CDR1 is SGHTS and CDR2 is YDEGEE. V shed 4 bases and J shed 2 bases, with 15 bases lying between them. The CDR3 DNA sequence: TGTGCCAGCAGCAGGGACGGACACAAAAACTATGGCTACACCTTC. Protein sequence: CASSRDGHKNYGYTF.

The V gene is TRBV19, the J gene TRBJ2-3; 9 positions agree with TRBD1. Trimming removed 3 bases from V and 6 bases from J; junction bases left unmatched: 1. The CDR3 spans 13 residues. Germline lookup yields CDR1 LNHDA and CDR2 SQIVND (reference sequence). CDR3 protein: CASSIGQGDTQYF. As DNA, the CDR3 is TGTGCCAGTAGTATCGGACAGGGGGATACGCAGTATTTT. Together with reference TRBV19 and TRBJ2-3, the CDR3 gives the full variable domain: DGGITQSPKYLFRKEGQNVTLSCEQNLNHDAMYWYRQDPGQGLRLIYYSQIVNDFQKGDIAEGYSVSREKKESFPLTVTSAQKNPTAFYLCASSIGQGDTQYFGPGTRLTVL.

As for this clone: The junction and the germline gene differ at one end; a read error may be behind it. This rearrangement joins TRBV6-5 to TRBJ1-2; D not resolved. CDR3 length: 15 amino acids. Germline CDR1 and CDR2: MNHEY and SVGAGI. The CDR3 DNA reads as TGTGCCAGCAGTCACTCGAAGGGCAACTCCTATGGCTACACCTTC. Encoded protein: CASSHSKGNSYGYTF.

The chain carries TRBV5-1 and TRBJ2-5, with D perhaps matching TRBD2 (5 bases). The CDR3 consists of 14 residues. Trimming cost V 0 bases and J 7 bases, with 13 bases left between them. Germline CDR1 and CDR2: SGHRS and YFSETQ. The CDR3 nucleotides are TGCGCCAGCAGCTTGGTTTTGGGAGATGGGACCCAGTACTTC. Encoded protein: CASSLVLGDGTQYF.

J is TRBJ1-5 and V is TRBV28; maybe TRBD1 (6 bases). Trimming stripped 6 bases from V and 2 bases from J, with 14 bases between. Germline CDR1 reads MDHEN; CDR2 reads SYDVKM. The CDR3 runs 15 residues. The CDR3 protein is CASRSGQIGNQPQHF. The CDR3 nucleotides are TGTGCCAGCAGATCAGGACAGATTGGCAATCAGCCCCAGCATTTT. The complete variable domain, with remaining parts taken from reference TRBV28 and TRBJ1-5, reads DVKVTQSSRYLVKRTGEKVFLECVQDMDHENMFWYRQDPGLGLRLIYFSYDVKMKEKGDIPEGYSVSREKKERFSLILESASTNQTSMYLCASRSGQIGNQPQHFGDGTRLSIL.

The V call is TRBV11-3, the J call TRBJ2-1, with TRBD2 as a possible D gene (5 bases). Deletions cut 5 bases from V and 3 bases from J, with 14 bases between. CDR1 and CDR2 (germline): SGHNT, YENEEA. This CDR3 region has 15 residues. The CDR3 sequence: CASSVTGIVYNEQFF. As DNA, the CDR3 is TGTGCCAGCAGCGTAACCGGGATTGTCTACAATGAGCAGTTCTTC.

The chain carries TRBV6-5 and TRBJ1-1; no definite D call. The germline V and J ends were trimmed by 0 bases and 5 bases, with 10 bases remaining between them. Germline CDR1 is MNHEY and CDR2 is SVGAGI. The CDR3 has 14 residues. CDR3 protein: CASSYSGEGTEAFF. CDR3 coding DNA: TGTGCCAGCAGTTACTCCGGGGAAGGGACTGAAGCTTTCTTT.

The chain is built from TRBV27 and TRBJ2-3, with D possibly TRBD1 on 7 matching bases. The CDR3 is 18 amino acids. Trimming cost V 2 bases and J 2 bases, with 20 bases left between them. CDR1 and CDR2 (germline): MNHEY, SMNVEV (reference sequence). The CDR3 DNA reads as TGTGCCAGCAGTTTAAGGGCAGGGGGGAATCCCCACACAGATACGCAGTATTTT. Its protein is CASSLRAGGNPHTDTQYF.

The CDR3 here is CATIAAGETQYF. The CDR3 region has the DNA TGTGCCACCATTGCGGCGGGGGAGACCCAGTACTTC. The rearrangement links TRBV28 to TRBJ2-5, with a possible D match to TRBD2 (6 bases). This CDR3 has 12 amino acids. V was pared by 10 bases and J by 5 bases, with 14 bases between. Germline CDR1 is MDHEN and CDR2 is SYDVKM.

As for this clone: Germline and junction disagree at one end, which may indicate a read error. The J gene is TRBJ1-1, the V gene TRBV28, with D maybe TRBD1 (5 bases). CDR1 is MDHEN, CDR2 SYDVKM, per germline. The CDR3 loop spans 15 amino acids. The chain's CDR3 is CASSLTRVVGTIKGF. The CDR3 DNA reads TGTGCCAGCAGTTTGACCCGTGTTGTCGGGACCATCAAGGGGTTT.

This clone occurred once. This chain uses TRBV13 with TRBJ2-1; D is possibly TRBD1 (5 bases). CDR1 PRHDT and CDR2 FYEKMQ come from the germline V gene (reference sequence). The CDR3 loop spans 15 amino acids. V lost 5 bases, J lost 7 bases, and 18 bases lay in between. Written as DNA, the CDR3 is TGTGCCAGCAGCGGTGACAGTCGCCCAAGGAATGAGCAGTTCTTC. It encodes CASSGDSRPRNEQFF.

V and J are TRBV27 and TRBJ2-3; D remains ambiguous. The CDR3 consists of 14 residues. Germline CDR1 reads MNHEY; CDR2 reads SMNVEV (reference sequence). V lost 3 bases to trimming and J lost 7 bases, with 14 bases between them. The CDR3 DNA follows: TGTGCCAGCAGTTTTCGCGCACCCCGAAATACGCAGTATTTT. It specifies CASSFRAPRNTQYF.

V is TRBV19 and J is TRBJ1-2, with 7 nucleotides matching TRBD1. This CDR3 is built from 15 residues. J gave up 4 bases and V 2 bases, and 7 bases lay outside the gene matches. Germline V gives CDR1 LNHDA, CDR2 SQIVND (reference sequence). DNA of the CDR3: TGTGCCAGTAGTATAATCCAGGGGGAGAGCTATGGCTACACCTTC. Residues: CASSIIQGESYGYTF.

The chain is built from TRBV5-8 and TRBJ2-3; the D is unclear. Germline V gene lookup returns CDR1 SGHTS and CDR2 YDEGEE. This CDR3 region has 14 residues. V lost 0 bases to trimming and J lost 2 bases, with 7 bases between them. DNA for the CDR3: TGTGCCAGCAGCTTGGCAGATATCACAGATACGCAGTATTTT. Translated: CASSLADITDTQYF.

The chain employs TRBV15 and TRBJ1-5, with a tentative D call TRBD1 (5 bases). V was pared by 4 bases and J by 3 bases, with 16 bases between. The CDR3 is 16 residues long. CDR1 and CDR2 from the germline V gene are LNHNV and YYDKDF (reference sequence). CDR3: CATSTLGRQFNQPQHF. The CDR3 DNA is TGTGCCACCAGCACTCTAGGGCGACAGTTCAATCAGCCCCAGCATTTT.

This clone was found a few times. Distinct nucleotide sequences in the sample also encode this CDR3. The V call is TRBV5-1, the J call TRBJ2-2, with TRBD2 identical over 8 bases. CDR1 is SGHRS, CDR2 YFSETQ, per germline. Losses at the gene ends were 1 base for V and 4 bases for J; bases not matched to a gene: 3. The CDR3 has 15 amino acids. In nucleotides, the CDR3 is TGCGCCAGCAGCTTGACGAGCGGGAGCACCGGGGAGCTGTTTTTT. Its translation: CASSLTSGSTGELFF.

This rearrangement joins TRBV6-5 to TRBJ2-7; TRBD1 aligns across 10 bases. CDR1 is MNHEY and CDR2 is SVGAGI in the germline V gene. The CDR3 consists of 15 residues. J gave up 5 bases and V 0 bases, and 4 bases lay outside the gene matches. CDR3 in amino acids: CASSYSGTGADEQYF. For the CDR3, the DNA is TGTGCCAGCAGTTACTCGGGGACAGGGGCGGACGAGCAGTACTTC.

The genes are TRBV9 and TRBJ2-1; 13 bases match TRBD2. V trimming: 4 bases; J trimming: 9 bases; junction bases outside the gene matches: 10. CDR3 length: 16 residues. Germline V gene lookup returns CDR1 SGDLS and CDR2 YYNGEE. The CDR3: CASSSPGTSGNVEQFF. CDR3 coding DNA: TGTGCCAGCAGCTCTCCCGGGACTAGCGGGAACGTTGAGCAGTTCTTC.

This clone was recorded only once. The sample contains more than one DNA sequence encoding this CDR3. The rearrangement links TRBV10-3 to TRBJ1-5; D unclear. CDR1 is ENHRY, CDR2 SYGVKD, per germline. Deletions cut 6 bases from V and 6 bases from J, with 3 bases between. This CDR3 comprises 10 residues. The CDR3 nucleotides are TGTGCCATCAGAGGTCAGCCCCAGCATTTT. Protein product: CAIRGQPQHF.

The chain couples TRBV4-1 to TRBJ2-2, with 7 bases lining up with TRBD1. Germline CDR1 and CDR2: MGHRA and YSYEKL. Germline trimming cut 4 bases from V and 5 bases from J; bases unmatched to any gene: 1. This CDR3 is built from 13 residues. The CDR3, as DNA: TGCGCCAGCAGCCCCAGGGGGACCGGGGAGCTGTTTTTT. Translated: CASSPRGTGELFF.

The chain is built from TRBV19 and TRBJ2-7; D assignment may be TRBD1 or TRBD2 (5 bases each). This CDR3 contains 15 residues. Germline CDR1 is LNHDA and CDR2 is SQIVND (reference sequence). Between the trimmed V and J ends, which lost 4 bases and 3 bases, there was a span of 16 bases. The CDR3 coding sequence is TGTGCCAGTAGTACTCTCCCGGGGCGAAACTACGAGCAGTACTTC. Translation gives CASSTLPGRNYEQYF.

The chain is built from TRBV11-3 and TRBJ2-7; 11 positions match TRBD2. The CDR3 runs 17 residues. Germline V gene data show CDR1 as SGHNT and CDR2 as YENEEA. Trimming removed 4 bases from V and 2 bases from J; junction bases left unmatched: 10. CDR3 coding DNA: TGTGCCAGCAGCTATAGCGGGAGGGAATTCTTTACCTACGAGCAGTACTTC. Translated: CASSYSGREFFTYEQYF.

V is TRBV28 and J is TRBJ1-5; no clear D. CDR3 size: 14 residues. CDR1 MDHEN and CDR2 SYDVKM come from the germline V gene. V was trimmed by 7 bases and J by 4 bases, leaving 14 bases between them. This CDR3 is CASTLERTNQPQHF. The CDR3 DNA reads as TGTGCCAGCACTCTCGAGAGGACTAATCAGCCCCAGCATTTT.

The chain employs TRBV5-1 and TRBJ2-7; 8 bases agree with TRBD1. V dropped 4 bases and J dropped 2; count of bases not matched to a gene: 8. The CDR3 is 15 amino acids. Per germline, CDR1 SGHRS and CDR2 YFSETQ. CDR3 DNA sequence: TGCGCCAGCAGCACCGGACAGGGCGAGACCTACGAGCAGTACTTC. Translation gives CASSTGQGETYEQYF.

The J gene is TRBJ2-7, the V gene TRBV15, with 9 positions matching TRBD1. The V gene's germline CDR1 is LNHNV and CDR2 YYDKDF (reference sequence). V shed 5 bases, J shed 7 bases, and the junction held 6 bases outside the gene matches. The CDR3 extends over 13 amino acids. The CDR3 nucleotides are TGTGCCACCAGCCGGGACAGGGTGTCAGAGCAGTACTTC. Translated, it gives CATSRDRVSEQYF.

V is TRBV2 and J is TRBJ2-7, with no clear D. The germline V gene has CDR1 SNHLY and CDR2 FYNNEI. The ends were cut back, 4 bases at V and 7 bases at J, with 14 bases in the middle. CDR3 length: 13 amino acids. CDR3 sequence (DNA): TGTGCCAGCAGTGCGGCGCCATCGGGTGAGCAGTACTTC. It yields the protein CASSAAPSGEQYF.

The chain recombines TRBV6-6 with TRBJ2-7, with TRBD2 matching over 14 bases. Unmatched junction bases numbered 7, after V lost 5 bases and J lost 4 bases. The germline V gene encodes CDR1 MNHNY and CDR2 SVGAGI (reference sequence). The CDR3 is 16 residues long. The CDR3: CASSPSGTSGGYEQYF. The CDR3 coding sequence is TGTGCCAGCAGTCCCTCCGGGACTAGCGGGGGATACGAGCAGTACTTC.